The 10 T cell receptor beta chains below all came from one sample that was sequenced in a study of T cell changes during pregnancy in multiple sclerosis. TCRdb's copy holds only in-frame clones and misses some; the assay was immunoSEQ multiplex PCR. The repertoire holds some 69,000 clones, with about 90% as singletons. Sequenced material: peripheral blood, taken in the second trimester of pregnancy. These receptors were taken from a female donor in good health, enrolled as a control in a pregnancy study.

The chain is built from TRBV2 and TRBJ2-1, with D uncertain. Germline loops: CDR1 SNHLY, CDR2 FYNNEI. The CDR3 is 15 residues long. Trimming pared 3 bases from V and 0 bases from J, leaving 9 bases between. The CDR3 loop is CASSDWSNSYNEQFF. CDR3 DNA sequence: TGTGCCAGCAGTGATTGGTCTAACTCCTACAATGAGCAGTTCTTC.

V is TRBV21-1 and J is TRBJ2-2; the table's TRBD2 call for D was not verified on the DNA. TRBV21-1 is a recognized pseudogene. The CDR3 consists of 19 residues. The CDR3 sequence: CASSESASLWQTLPAELFF. CDR3 DNA sequence: TGTGCCAGCAGCGAAAGTGCGTCACTATGGCAGACTCTACCGGCGGAGCTGTTTTTT.

J is TRBJ1-4 and V is TRBV30; no firm D call. Germline CDR1 is GTSNPN and CDR2 is SVGIG (reference sequence). Between the trimmed V and J ends, which lost 2 bases and 3 bases, there was a span of 13 bases. This CDR3 is built from 15 residues. CDR3 amino acids: CAWSLVVLPNEKLFF. CDR3 DNA sequence: TGTGCCTGGAGTTTGGTGGTACTGCCTAATGAAAAACTGTTTTTT.

The chain joins TRBV5-1 to TRBJ2-7; D may be TRBD1 (6 bases). The V end lost 4 bases, the J end lost 3 bases, and 14 bases lay between the germline ends. CDR1 is SGHRS, CDR2 YFSETQ, per germline. This CDR3 has 14 residues. The CDR3 DNA is TGCGCCAGCAGCGGCGGACAGAAGGGCTACGAGCAGTACTTC. Protein: CASSGGQKGYEQYF. Combining the CDR3 with reference TRBV5-1 and TRBJ2-7 gives the whole variable domain KAGVTQTPRYLIKTRGQQVTLSCSPISGHRSVSWYQQTPGQGLQFLFEYFSETQRNKGNFPGRFSGRQFSNSRSEMNVSTLELGDSALYLCASSGGQKGYEQYFGPGTRLTVT.

The rearrangement links TRBV5-4 to TRBJ1-4; TRBD1 matches 7 bases. Germline values: CDR1 SGHNT, CDR2 YYREEE (reference sequence). Trimming removed 4 bases from V and 5 bases from J; junction bases left unmatched: 2. This CDR3 has 13 residues. CDR3 residues: CASSRTGNEKLFF. CDR3 bases: TGTGCCAGCAGCCGGACAGGAAATGAAAAACTGTTTTTT.

The genes are TRBV6-1 and TRBJ1-5, with TRBD1 matching over 7 bases. Germline loops: CDR1 MNHNS, CDR2 SASEGT. J gave up 2 bases and V 0 bases, and 1 base lay outside the gene matches. The CDR3 runs to 15 residues. In nucleotides, the CDR3 is TGTGCCAGCAGTGAAGCAACAGGGGGCAATCAGCCCCAGCATTTT. Translation: CASSEATGGNQPQHF.

CDR3 coding DNA: TGTGCCAGCACCCCCTTGAGGTTGAGCACAGATACGCAGTATTTT. Translating it yields CASTPLRLSTDTQYF. This sequence joins TRBV6-6 and TRBJ2-3, with D uncertain. This CDR3 has 15 residues. CDR1 and CDR2 from the germline V gene are MNHNY and SVGAGI (reference sequence). V dropped 7 bases and J dropped 0 bases, with 14 bases sitting between them.

This chain uses TRBV7-6 with TRBJ2-3; 10 bases agree with TRBD2. Germline loops: CDR1 SGHVS, CDR2 FNYEAQ. The CDR3 is 16 amino acids. The V and J ends lost 6 bases and 1 base, in that order; junction bases with no gene match: 7. CDR3 nucleotide sequence: TGTGCCAGCAGACTTAGCGGGGGGCTTGGCACAGATACGCAGTATTTT. It yields the protein CASRLSGGLGTDTQYF.

The chain employs TRBV28 and TRBJ2-1; D ambiguous. Trimming pared 2 bases from V and 4 bases from J, leaving 12 bases between. Germline values: CDR1 MDHEN, CDR2 SYDVKM. The CDR3 has 15 residues. The CDR3 DNA is TGTGCCAGCAGTTTACGGTCTCATTCATACAATGAGCAGTTCTTC. It is translated as CASSLRSHSYNEQFF.

This clone was seen just once. This chain connects TRBV5-4 to TRBJ1-1, with no clear D. CDR3 size: 15 residues. V was clipped by 0 bases and J by 4 bases, with 13 bases between them. Germline V lookup: CDR1 SGHNT, CDR2 YYREEE (reference sequence). The CDR3 sequence is CASSLEGPRATEAFF. DNA for the CDR3: TGTGCCAGCAGCTTGGAAGGACCGAGGGCCACTGAAGCTTTCTTT.